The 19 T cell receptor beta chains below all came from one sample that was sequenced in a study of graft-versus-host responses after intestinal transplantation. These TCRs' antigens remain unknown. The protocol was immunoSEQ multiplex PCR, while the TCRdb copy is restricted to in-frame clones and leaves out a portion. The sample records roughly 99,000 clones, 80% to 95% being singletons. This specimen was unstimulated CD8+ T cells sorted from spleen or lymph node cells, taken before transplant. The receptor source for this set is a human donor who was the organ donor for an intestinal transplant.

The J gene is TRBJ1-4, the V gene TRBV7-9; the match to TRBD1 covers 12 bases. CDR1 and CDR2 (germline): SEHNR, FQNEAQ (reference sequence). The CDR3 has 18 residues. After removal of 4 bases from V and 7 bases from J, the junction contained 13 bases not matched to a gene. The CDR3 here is CASSSNIVGTGGFEKLFF. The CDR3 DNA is TGTGCCAGCAGCTCCAACATTGTGGGGACAGGGGGCTTTGAAAAACTGTTTTTT.

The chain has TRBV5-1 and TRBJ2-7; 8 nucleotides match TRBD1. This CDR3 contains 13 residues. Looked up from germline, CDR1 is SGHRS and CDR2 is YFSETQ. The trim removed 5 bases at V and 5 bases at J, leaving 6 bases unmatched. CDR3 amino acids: CASSQGQGNEQYF. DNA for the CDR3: TGCGCCAGCAGTCAAGGACAGGGAAACGAGCAGTACTTC.

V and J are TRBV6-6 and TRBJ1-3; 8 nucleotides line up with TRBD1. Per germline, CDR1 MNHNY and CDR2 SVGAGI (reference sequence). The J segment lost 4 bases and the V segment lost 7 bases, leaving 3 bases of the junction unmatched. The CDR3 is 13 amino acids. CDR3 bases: TGTGCCAGCATTCCAGGGGGCGGAAACACCATATATTTT. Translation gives CASIPGGGNTIYF.

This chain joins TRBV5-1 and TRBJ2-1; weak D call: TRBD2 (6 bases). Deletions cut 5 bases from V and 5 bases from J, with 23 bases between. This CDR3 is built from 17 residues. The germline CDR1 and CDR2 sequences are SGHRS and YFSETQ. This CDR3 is CASSLWTKPNPNNEQFF. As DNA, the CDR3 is TGCGCCAGCAGTCTTTGGACTAAACCCAACCCAAACAATGAGCAGTTCTTC.

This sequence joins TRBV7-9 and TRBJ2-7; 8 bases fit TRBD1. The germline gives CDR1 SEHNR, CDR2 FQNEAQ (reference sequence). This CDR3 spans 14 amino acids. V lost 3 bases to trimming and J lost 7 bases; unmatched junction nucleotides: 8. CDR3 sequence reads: CASSFRQGAFEQYF. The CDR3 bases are TGTGCCAGCAGCTTTCGTCAGGGGGCATTTGAGCAGTACTTC. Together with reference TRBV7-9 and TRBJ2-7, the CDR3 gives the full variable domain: DTGVSQNPRHKITKRGQNVTFRCDPISEHNRLYWYRQTLGQGPEFLTYFQNEAQLEKSRLLSDRFSAERPKGSFSTLEIQRTEQGDSAMYLCASSFRQGAFEQYFGPGTRLTVT.

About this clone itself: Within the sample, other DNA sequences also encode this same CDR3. The DNA for the CDR3 is TGCAGCGTTCTGGGTGAGGCAGGGATTAACACTGAAGCTTTCTTT. Encoded protein: CSVLGEAGINTEAFF. The chain uses TRBV29-1 and TRBJ1-1, with D perhaps matching TRBD1 (5 bases). CDR1 is SQVTM, CDR2 ANQGSEA, per germline. The length of the CDR3 is 15 residues. The V end lost 5 bases, the J end lost 2 bases, and 18 bases lay between the germline ends.

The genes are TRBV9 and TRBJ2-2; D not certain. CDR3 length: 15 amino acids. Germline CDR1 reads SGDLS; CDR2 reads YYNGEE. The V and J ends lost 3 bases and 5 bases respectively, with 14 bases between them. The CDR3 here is CASSASGRGTGELFF. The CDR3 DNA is TGTGCCAGCAGCGCTTCGGGTAGAGGTACCGGGGAGCTGTTTTTT.

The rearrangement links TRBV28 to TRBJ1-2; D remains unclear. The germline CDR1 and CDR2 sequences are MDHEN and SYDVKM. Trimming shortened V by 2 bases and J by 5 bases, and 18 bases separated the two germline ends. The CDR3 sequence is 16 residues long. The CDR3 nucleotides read TGTGCCAGCAGTTTAGCGCAGGCTACCCATTTATATGGCTACACCTTC. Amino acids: CASSLAQATHLYGYTF.

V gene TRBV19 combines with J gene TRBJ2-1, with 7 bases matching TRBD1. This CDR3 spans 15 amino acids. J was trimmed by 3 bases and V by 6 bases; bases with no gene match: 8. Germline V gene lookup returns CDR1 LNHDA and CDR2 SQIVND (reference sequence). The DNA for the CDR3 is TGTGCCAGTAGGGACCCGGGACAGTTCTACAATGAGCAGTTCTTC. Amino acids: CASRDPGQFYNEQFF.

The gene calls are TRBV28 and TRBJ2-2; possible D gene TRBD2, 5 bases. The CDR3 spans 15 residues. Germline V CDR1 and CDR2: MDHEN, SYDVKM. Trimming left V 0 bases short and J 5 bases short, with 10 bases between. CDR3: CASSLWGRGTGELFF. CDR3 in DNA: TGTGCCAGCAGTTTATGGGGCAGAGGGACCGGGGAGCTGTTTTTT.

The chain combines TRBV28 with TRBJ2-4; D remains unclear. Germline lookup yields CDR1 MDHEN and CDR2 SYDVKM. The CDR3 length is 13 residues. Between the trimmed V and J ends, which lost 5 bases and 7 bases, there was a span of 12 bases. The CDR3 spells CASSTSGDNIQYF. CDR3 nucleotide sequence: TGTGCCAGCAGTACCTCGGGTGACAACATTCAGTACTTC.

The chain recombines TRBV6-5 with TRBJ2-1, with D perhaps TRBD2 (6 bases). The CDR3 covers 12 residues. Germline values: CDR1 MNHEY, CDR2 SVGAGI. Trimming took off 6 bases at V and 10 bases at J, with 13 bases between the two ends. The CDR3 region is CASSPGTSEQFF. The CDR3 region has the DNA TGTGCCAGCAGCCCAGGCACTAGCGAGCAGTTCTTC.

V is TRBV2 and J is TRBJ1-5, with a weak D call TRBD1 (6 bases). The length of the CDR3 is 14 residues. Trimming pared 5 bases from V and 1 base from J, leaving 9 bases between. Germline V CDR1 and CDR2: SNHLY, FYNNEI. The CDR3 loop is CASSQGISNQPQHF. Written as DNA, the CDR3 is TGTGCCAGCAGTCAGGGGATAAGCAATCAGCCCCAGCATTTT.

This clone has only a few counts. CDR3 bases: TGTGCCAGCAGTTACGCAGGGGGGAACACTGAAGCTTTCTTT. This gives the protein CASSYAGGNTEAFF. The rearrangement joins TRBV6-6 to TRBJ1-1, with 7 nucleotides matching TRBD1. V dropped 2 bases and J dropped 1; count of bases not matched to a gene: 1. The CDR3 consists of 14 residues. Per the germline V gene, CDR1 is MNHNY and CDR2 is SVGAGI (reference sequence).

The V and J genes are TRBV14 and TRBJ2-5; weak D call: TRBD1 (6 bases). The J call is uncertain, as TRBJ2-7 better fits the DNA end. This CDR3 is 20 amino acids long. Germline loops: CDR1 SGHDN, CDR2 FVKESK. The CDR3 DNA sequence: TGTGCCAGCAGCCAATTCCTAAGACAGGCAAAGGGGTCACAAGACTACGAGCAGTACTTC. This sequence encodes CASSQFLRQAKGSQDYEQYF.

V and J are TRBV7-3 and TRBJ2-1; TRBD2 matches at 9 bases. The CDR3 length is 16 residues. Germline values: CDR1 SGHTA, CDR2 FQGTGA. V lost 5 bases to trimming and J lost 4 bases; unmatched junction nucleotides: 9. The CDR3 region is CASSAFGTSPYNEQFF. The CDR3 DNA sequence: TGTGCCAGCAGCGCATTTGGGACTAGCCCGTACAATGAGCAGTTCTTC.

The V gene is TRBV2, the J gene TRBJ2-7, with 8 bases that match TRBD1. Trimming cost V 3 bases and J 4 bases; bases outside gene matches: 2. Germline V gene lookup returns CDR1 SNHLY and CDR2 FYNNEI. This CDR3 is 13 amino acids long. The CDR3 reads CASSDRGHYEQYF. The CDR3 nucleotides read TGTGCCAGCAGTGACAGGGGGCATTACGAGCAGTACTTC.

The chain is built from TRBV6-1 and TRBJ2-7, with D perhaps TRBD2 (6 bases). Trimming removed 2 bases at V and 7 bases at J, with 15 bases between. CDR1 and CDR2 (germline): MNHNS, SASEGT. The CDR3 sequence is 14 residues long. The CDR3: CASSEWDSFWEQYF. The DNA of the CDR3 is TGTGCCAGCAGTGAATGGGACTCTTTTTGGGAGCAGTACTTC.

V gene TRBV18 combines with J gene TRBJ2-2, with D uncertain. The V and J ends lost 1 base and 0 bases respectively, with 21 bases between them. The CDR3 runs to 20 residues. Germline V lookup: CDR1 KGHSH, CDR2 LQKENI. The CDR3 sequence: CASSPHRTMAASSNTGELFF. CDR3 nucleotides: TGTGCCAGCTCACCACATCGTACAATGGCGGCAAGTTCGAACACCGGGGAGCTGTTTTTT.